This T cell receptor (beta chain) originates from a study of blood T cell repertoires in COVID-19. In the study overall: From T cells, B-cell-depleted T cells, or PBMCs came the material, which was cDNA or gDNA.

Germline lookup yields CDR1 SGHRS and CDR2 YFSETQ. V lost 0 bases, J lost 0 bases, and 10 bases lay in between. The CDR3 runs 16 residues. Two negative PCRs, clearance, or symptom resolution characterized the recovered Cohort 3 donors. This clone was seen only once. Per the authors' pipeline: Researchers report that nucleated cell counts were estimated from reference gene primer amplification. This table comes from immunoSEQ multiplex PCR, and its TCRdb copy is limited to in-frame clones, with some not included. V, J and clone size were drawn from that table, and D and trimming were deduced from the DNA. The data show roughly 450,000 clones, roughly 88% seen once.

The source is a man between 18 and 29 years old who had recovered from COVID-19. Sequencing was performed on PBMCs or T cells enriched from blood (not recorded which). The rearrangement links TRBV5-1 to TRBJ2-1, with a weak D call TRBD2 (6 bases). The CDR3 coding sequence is TGCGCCAGCAGCTTGGGTACTAGCTTCTCCTACAATGAGCAGTTCTTC. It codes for CASSLGTSFSYNEQFF. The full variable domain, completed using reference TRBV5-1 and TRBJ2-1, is KAGVTQTPRYLIKTRGQQVTLSCSPISGHRSVSWYQQTPGQGLQFLFEYFSETQRNKGNFPGRFSGRQFSNSRSEMNVSTLELGDSALYLCASSLGTSFSYNEQFFGPGTRLTVL.